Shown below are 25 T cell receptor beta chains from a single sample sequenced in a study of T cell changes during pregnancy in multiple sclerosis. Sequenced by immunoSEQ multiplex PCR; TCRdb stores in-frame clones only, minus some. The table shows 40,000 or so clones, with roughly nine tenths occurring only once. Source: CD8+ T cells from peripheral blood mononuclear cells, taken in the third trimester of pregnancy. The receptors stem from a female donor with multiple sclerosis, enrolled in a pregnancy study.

CDR3 nucleotide sequence: TGCGCCAGCAGCTTCGAACAGGTCGGTGAAGCTTTCTTT. This translates into CASSFEQVGEAFF. The chain uses TRBV5-1 and TRBJ1-1; possible D gene TRBD1, 5 bases. The CDR3 consists of 13 residues. Germline V lookup: CDR1 SGHRS, CDR2 YFSETQ. Trimming shortened V by 2 bases and J by 7 bases, and 12 bases separated the two germline ends.

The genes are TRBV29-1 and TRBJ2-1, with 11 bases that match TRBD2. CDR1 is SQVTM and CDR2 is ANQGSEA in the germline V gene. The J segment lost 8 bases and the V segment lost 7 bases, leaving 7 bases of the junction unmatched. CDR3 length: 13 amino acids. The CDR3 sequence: CSALAGGVDEQFF. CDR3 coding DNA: TGCAGCGCCTTAGCGGGAGGGGTCGATGAGCAGTTCTTC.

The CDR3 here is CASSLGTGAYEQYF. CDR3 nucleotide sequence: TGTGCCAGCAGTTTGGGGACAGGCGCCTACGAGCAGTACTTC. The chain couples TRBV28 to TRBJ2-7; 8 bases map to TRBD1. Germline CDR1 is MDHEN and CDR2 is SYDVKM. The CDR3 extends over 14 amino acids. The V segment lost 3 bases and the J segment 2 bases; nucleotides outside the gene matches: 3.

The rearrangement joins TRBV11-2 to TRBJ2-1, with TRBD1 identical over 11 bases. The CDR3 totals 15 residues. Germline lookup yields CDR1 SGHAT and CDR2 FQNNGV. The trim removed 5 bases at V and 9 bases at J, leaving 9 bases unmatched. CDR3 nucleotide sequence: TGTGCCAGCAGCCCCGGGACAGGGGGAACGATTGAGCAGTTCTTC. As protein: CASSPGTGGTIEQFF. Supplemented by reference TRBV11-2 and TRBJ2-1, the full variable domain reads EAGVAQSPRYKIIEKRQSVAFWCNPISGHATLYWYQQILGQGPKLLIQFQNNGVVDDSQLPKDRFSAERLKGVDSTLKIQPAKLEDSAVYLCASSPGTGGTIEQFFGPGTRLTVL.

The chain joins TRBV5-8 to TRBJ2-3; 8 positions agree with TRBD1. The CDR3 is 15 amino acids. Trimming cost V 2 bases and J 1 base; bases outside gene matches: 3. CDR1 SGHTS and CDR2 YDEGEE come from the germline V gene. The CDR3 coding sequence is TGTGCCAGCAGCTTTGGGGGACAGGGCACAGATACGCAGTATTTT. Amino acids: CASSFGGQGTDTQYF. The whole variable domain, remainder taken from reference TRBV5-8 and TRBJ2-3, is EAGVTQSPTHLIKTRGQQATLRCSPISGHTSVYWYQQALGLGLQFLLWYDEGEERNRGNFPPRFSGRQFPNYSSELNVNALELEDSALYLCASSFGGQGTDTQYFGPGTRLTVL.

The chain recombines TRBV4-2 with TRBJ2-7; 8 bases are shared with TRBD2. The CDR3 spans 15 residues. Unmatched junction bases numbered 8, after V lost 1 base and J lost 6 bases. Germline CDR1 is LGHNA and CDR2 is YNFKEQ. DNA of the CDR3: TGTGCCAGCAGCCAAGTTCCGGGAGGGCCGCCCGAGCAGTACTTC. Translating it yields CASSQVPGGPPEQYF.

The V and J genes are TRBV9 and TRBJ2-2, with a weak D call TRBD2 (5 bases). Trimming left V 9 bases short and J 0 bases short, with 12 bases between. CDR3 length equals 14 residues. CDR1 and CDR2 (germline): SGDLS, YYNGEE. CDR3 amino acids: CATQDSSNTGELFF. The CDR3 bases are TGTGCCACCCAGGACTCCTCGAACACCGGGGAGCTGTTTTTT. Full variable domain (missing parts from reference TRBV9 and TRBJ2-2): DSGVTQTPKHLITATGQRVTLRCSPRSGDLSVYWYQQSLDQGLQFLIQYYNGEERAKGNILERFSAQQFPDLHSELNLSSLELGDSALYFCATQDSSNTGELFFGEGSRLTVL.

The CDR3 DNA reads TGTGCCAGTAGTATCGGGACAGAATATGTAGAGGAGCTGTTTTTT. Translation gives CASSIGTEYVEELFF. The J gene is TRBJ2-2, the V gene TRBV19; 7 bases are a match to TRBD1. Germline assignment: CDR1 LNHDA and CDR2 SQIVND (reference sequence). The CDR3 is 15 amino acids. V was pared by 3 bases and J by 10 bases, with 11 bases of the junction left unmatched.

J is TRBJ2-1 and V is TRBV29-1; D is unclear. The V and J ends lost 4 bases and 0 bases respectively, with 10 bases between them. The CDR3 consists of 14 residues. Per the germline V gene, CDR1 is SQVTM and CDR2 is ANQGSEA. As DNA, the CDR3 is TGCAGCGTTGTCCTTTCCAGCTCCTACAATGAGCAGTTCTTC. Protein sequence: CSVVLSSSYNEQFF.

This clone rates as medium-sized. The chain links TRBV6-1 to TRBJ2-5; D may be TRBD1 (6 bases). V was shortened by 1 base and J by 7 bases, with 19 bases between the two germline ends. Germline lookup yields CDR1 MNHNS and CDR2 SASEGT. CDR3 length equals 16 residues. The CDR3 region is CASSEVQQVGAGTQYF. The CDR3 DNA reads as TGTGCCAGCAGTGAAGTCCAACAGGTGGGGGCGGGGACCCAGTACTTC.

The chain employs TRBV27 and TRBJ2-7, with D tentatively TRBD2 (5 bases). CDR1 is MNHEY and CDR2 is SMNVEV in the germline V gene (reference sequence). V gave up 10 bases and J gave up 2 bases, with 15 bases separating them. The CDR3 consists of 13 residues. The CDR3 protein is CATSSGRAYEQYF. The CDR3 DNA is TGTGCCACCTCCAGCGGTAGGGCCTACGAGCAGTACTTC.

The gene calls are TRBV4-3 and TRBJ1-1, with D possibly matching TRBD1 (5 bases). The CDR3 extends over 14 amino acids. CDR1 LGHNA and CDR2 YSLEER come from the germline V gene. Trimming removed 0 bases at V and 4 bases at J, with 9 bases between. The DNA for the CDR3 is TGCGCCAGCAGCCAAGATTTGGGACTCACTGAAGCTTTCTTT. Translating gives CASSQDLGLTEAFF.

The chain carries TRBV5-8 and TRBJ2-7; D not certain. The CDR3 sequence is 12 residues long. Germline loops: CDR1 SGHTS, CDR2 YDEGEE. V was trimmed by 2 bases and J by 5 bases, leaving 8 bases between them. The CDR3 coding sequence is TGTGCCAGCAGCTTCGCACTTAACGAGCAGTACTTC. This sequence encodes CASSFALNEQYF.

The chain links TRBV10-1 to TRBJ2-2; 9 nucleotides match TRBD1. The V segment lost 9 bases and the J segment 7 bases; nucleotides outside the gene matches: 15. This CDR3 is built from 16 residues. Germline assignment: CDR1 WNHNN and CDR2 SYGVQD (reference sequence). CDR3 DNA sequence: TGCGCCAGGCTATACAGGGGGCTGGATTGGGGCGGGGAGCTGTTTTTT. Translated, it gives CARLYRGLDWGGELFF.

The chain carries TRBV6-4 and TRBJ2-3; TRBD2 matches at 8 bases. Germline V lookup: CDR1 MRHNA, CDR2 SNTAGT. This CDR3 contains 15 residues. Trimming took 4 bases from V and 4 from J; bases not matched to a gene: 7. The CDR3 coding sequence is TGTGCCAGCAGTGGTGTCGCGGGAGGTGCAGATACGCAGTATTTT. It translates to CASSGVAGGADTQYF.

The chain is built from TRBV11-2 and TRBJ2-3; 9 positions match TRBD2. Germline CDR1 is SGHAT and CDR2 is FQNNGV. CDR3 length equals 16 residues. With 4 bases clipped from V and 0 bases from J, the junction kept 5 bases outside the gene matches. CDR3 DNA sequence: TGTGCCAGCAGCTCACACCTAGCGGGAAGCACAGATACGCAGTATTTT. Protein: CASSSHLAGSTDTQYF.

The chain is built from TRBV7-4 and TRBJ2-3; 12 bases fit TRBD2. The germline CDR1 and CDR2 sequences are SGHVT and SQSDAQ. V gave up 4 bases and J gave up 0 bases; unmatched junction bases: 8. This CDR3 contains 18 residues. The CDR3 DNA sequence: TGTGCCAGCAGCTCTGCGCGGACTAGCGGGGATAGCACAGATACGCAGTATTTT. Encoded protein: CASSSARTSGDSTDTQYF.

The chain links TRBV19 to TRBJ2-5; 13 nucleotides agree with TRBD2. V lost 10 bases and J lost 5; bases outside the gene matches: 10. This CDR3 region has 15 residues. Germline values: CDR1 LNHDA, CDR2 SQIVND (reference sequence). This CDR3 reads CATGGTSGIGETQYF. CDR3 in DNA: TGTGCCACCGGAGGGACTAGCGGGATTGGGGAGACCCAGTACTTC.

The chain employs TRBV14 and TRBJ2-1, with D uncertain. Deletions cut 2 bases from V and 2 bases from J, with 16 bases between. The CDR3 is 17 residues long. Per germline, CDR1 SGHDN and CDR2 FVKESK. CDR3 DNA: TGTGCCAGCAGCCAAAGCATGGGCAGTTTTACCTACAATGAGCAGTTCTTC. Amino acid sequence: CASSQSMGSFTYNEQFF.

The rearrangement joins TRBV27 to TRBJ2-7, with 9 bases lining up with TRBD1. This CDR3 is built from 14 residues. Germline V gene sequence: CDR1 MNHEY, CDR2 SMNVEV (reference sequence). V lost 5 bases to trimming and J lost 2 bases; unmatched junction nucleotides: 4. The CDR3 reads CASSHRDRAYEQYF. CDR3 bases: TGTGCCAGCAGTCACCGGGACAGGGCCTACGAGCAGTACTTC.

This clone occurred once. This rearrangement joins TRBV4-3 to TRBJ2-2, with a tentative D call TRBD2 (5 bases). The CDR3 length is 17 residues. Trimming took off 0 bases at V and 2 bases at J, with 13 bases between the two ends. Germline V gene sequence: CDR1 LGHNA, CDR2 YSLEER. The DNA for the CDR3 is TGCGCCAGCAGCCAAGATACGGCGGGTACCAACACCGGGGAGCTGTTTTTT. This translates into CASSQDTAGTNTGELFF.

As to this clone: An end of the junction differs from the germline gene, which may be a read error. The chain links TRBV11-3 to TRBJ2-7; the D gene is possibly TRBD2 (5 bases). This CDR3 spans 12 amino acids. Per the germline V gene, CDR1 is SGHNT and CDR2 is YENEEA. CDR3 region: CASSVDYYEQYF. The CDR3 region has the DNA TGTGCCAGCAGCGTAGACTACTACGAGCAGTACTTC.

CDR3 loop: CASSHEEIPYEQYF. The CDR3, as DNA: TGCGCCAGCAGCCACGAGGAGATCCCCTACGAGCAGTACTTC. V is TRBV5-1 and J is TRBJ2-7, with D unclear. The germline V gene has CDR1 SGHRS and CDR2 YFSETQ. V was cut by 4 bases and J by 2 bases, with 13 bases left in between. This CDR3 comprises 14 residues.

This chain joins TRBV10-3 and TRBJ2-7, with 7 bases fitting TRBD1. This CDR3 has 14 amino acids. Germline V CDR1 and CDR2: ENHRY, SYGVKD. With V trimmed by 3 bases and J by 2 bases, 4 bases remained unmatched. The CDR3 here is CAISEGGITYEQYF. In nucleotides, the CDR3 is TGTGCCATCAGTGAAGGGGGCATAACCTACGAGCAGTACTTC.

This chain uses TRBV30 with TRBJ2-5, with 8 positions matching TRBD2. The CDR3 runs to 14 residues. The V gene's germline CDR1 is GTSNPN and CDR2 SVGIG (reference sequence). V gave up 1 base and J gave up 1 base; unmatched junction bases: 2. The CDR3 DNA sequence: TGTGCCTGGAGTGGACTAGCGATCCAAGAGACCCAGTACTTC. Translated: CAWSGLAIQETQYF.